The 22 T cell receptor beta chains presented below share a single source sample, sequenced in a study of CD4 T cells in relation to SARS-CoV-2 and coronaviruses. CD4+ T cells from unexposed donors were obtained before the COVID-19 pandemic (2011-2018). Profiling relied on immunoSEQ multiplex PCR, and the TCRdb table lists in-frame clones only, not all of them. The sample records just under 65,000 clones, about 95% being singletons. The specimen was naive CD4+ T cells from PBMCs. Subset: naive CD4+ T cells isolated by negative enrichment. The receptors derive from a human donor in good health.

This clone has only a few counts. The V call is TRBV3-1 (or the pseudogene TRBV3-2), the J call TRBJ1-5, with D unresolved. CDR3 length equals 13 residues. Germline loops: CDR1 LGHDT, CDR2 YNNKEL (reference sequence). The V end was cut by 5 bases, the J end by 2 bases, with 7 bases between. In DNA form, the CDR3 reads TGTGCCAGCAGCTTTAAGGGCAATCAGCCCCAGCATTTT. Residues: CASSFKGNQPQHF.

The CDR3 loop reads CASSPGTADYEQYF. The CDR3 coding sequence is TGCGCCAGCAGCCCAGGGACAGCCGACTACGAGCAGTACTTC. The chain is built from TRBV5-1 and TRBJ2-7; 7 bases line up with TRBD1. Germline CDR1 reads SGHRS; CDR2 reads YFSETQ. This CDR3 comprises 14 residues. V trimming: 4 bases; J trimming: 3 bases; junction bases outside the gene matches: 7. The whole variable domain, filled in from reference TRBV5-1 and TRBJ2-7, reads KAGVTQTPRYLIKTRGQQVTLSCSPISGHRSVSWYQQTPGQGLQFLFEYFSETQRNKGNFPGRFSGRQFSNSRSEMNVSTLELGDSALYLCASSPGTADYEQYFGPGTRLTVT.

This clone was recorded only once. The chain combines TRBV6-5 with TRBJ2-2; D may be TRBD1 (6 bases). Germline assignment: CDR1 MNHEY and CDR2 SVGAGI. V gave up 10 bases and J gave up 4 bases, with 19 bases separating them. The CDR3 contains 15 residues. CDR3 protein: CATLGRGMGTGELFF. The CDR3, as DNA: TGTGCCACCCTAGGTAGGGGGATGGGCACCGGGGAGCTGTTTTTT.

This clone was observed once. The J gene is TRBJ2-3, the V gene TRBV24-1; 9 nucleotides line up with TRBD1. The CDR3 runs to 15 residues. The trim removed 3 bases at V and 8 bases at J, leaving 8 bases unmatched. CDR1 KGHDR and CDR2 SFDVKD come from the germline V gene. In DNA form, the CDR3 reads TGTGCCACCAGTGATCCTCGCGGACAGGGGAGTACGCAGTATTTT. It encodes CATSDPRGQGSTQYF.

On this clone: One end of the junction does not line up with germline, which may come from a read error. V usage is TRBV6-2 or TRBV6-3 and J usage is TRBJ2-7; 9 nucleotides align to TRBD2. Germline CDR1 is MNHEY and CDR2 is SVGEGT. CDR3 length: 16 residues. The DNA of the CDR3 is TGTGCCAGCAGTCACTCAGCGGGAGGCCTCTCCTACGAGCAGTACTTC. This gives the protein CASSHSAGGLSYEQYF.

The V call is TRBV20-1, the J call TRBJ2-4; TRBD1 is a possible D gene (5 bases). CDR1 is DFQATT, CDR2 SNEGSKA, per germline (reference sequence). The CDR3 consists of 16 residues. Trimming removed 3 bases from V and 0 bases from J, with 15 bases in between. The CDR3 region is CSASLSGFLAKNIQYF. The CDR3 DNA reads TGCAGTGCTAGTTTGTCAGGGTTCTTAGCCAAAAACATTCAGTACTTC.

The J gene is TRBJ2-7, the V gene TRBV6-5; 8 nucleotides line up with TRBD1. The germline V gene has CDR1 MNHEY and CDR2 SVGAGI. The ends lost 6 bases at V and 2 bases at J; junction bases unmatched: 6. The CDR3 runs 14 residues. This chain's CDR3 is CASSSGQGTYEQYF. For the CDR3, the DNA is TGTGCCAGCAGCTCCGGACAGGGTACCTACGAGCAGTACTTC.

The gene calls are TRBV4-1 and TRBJ1-3; D is uncertain. The ends were cut back, 0 bases at V and 12 bases at J, with 21 bases in the middle. The CDR3 covers 16 residues. Germline V gene sequence: CDR1 MGHRA, CDR2 YSYEKL. CDR3 coding DNA: TGCGCCAGCAGCCAAGAAGTAGCCGGGCGCCGGACGTTCATATATTTT. This encodes CASSQEVAGRRTFIYF.

The rearrangement joins TRBV25-1 to TRBJ2-2; D may be TRBD1 (5 bases). CDR3 length: 16 amino acids. V lost 3 bases and J 1 base, leaving 12 bases between the germline ends. CDR1 is MGHDK and CDR2 is SYGVNS in the germline V gene. The CDR3 sequence: CASSDPGKGNTGELFF. In DNA form, the CDR3 reads TGTGCCAGCAGTGATCCAGGGAAAGGGAACACCGGGGAGCTGTTTTTT. Together with reference TRBV25-1 and TRBJ2-2, the CDR3 gives the full variable domain: EADIYQTPRYLVIGTGKKITLECSQTMGHDKMYWYQQDPGMELHLIHYSYGVNSTEKGDLSSESTVSRIRTEHFPLTLESARPSHTSQYLCASSDPGKGNTGELFFGEGSRLTVL.

This clone was seen just once. The chain uses TRBV2 and TRBJ2-1; TRBD2 aligns across 10 bases. CDR1 and CDR2 (germline): SNHLY, FYNNEI. The V segment lost 5 bases and the J segment 3 bases; nucleotides outside the gene matches: 10. The CDR3 is 17 amino acids. In nucleotides, the CDR3 is TGTGCCAGCAGTATCGAGGTGGGGACTAGCGTCTACAATGAGCAGTTCTTC. Its translation is CASSIEVGTSVYNEQFF.

The V and J genes are TRBV28 and TRBJ2-1; 7 nucleotides match TRBD2. The CDR3 spans 11 residues. Germline V gene lookup returns CDR1 MDHEN and CDR2 SYDVKM. The CDR3 protein is CGAGEGNEQFF. The CDR3 DNA reads TGTGGCGCGGGAGAGGGCAATGAGCAGTTCTTC.

This clone was seen just once. This chain connects TRBV3-1 (or the pseudogene TRBV3-2) to TRBJ2-7; D unresolved. Trimming cost V 0 bases and J 0 bases, with 9 bases left between them. The CDR3 spans 15 residues. From germline, CDR1 is LGHDT and CDR2 YNNKEL (reference sequence). The CDR3 sequence is CASSQDWQSSYEQYF. The CDR3 DNA follows: TGTGCCAGCAGCCAAGATTGGCAGAGCTCCTACGAGCAGTACTTC.

The chain is built from TRBV10-3 and TRBJ2-1; tentative D call: TRBD2 (5 bases). There are 13 residues in the CDR3. V lost 11 bases and J lost 7, with 18 bases in between. Germline V lookup: CDR1 ENHRY, CDR2 SYGVKD. The DNA of the CDR3 is TGTGCCTCGATGGAGACTAACTTAAATGAGCAGTTCTTC. Residues: CASMETNLNEQFF.

The rearrangement joins TRBV7-3 to TRBJ2-6; no definite D call. Germline V gene lookup returns CDR1 SGHTA and CDR2 FQGTGA. V was cut by 4 bases and J by 1 base, with 8 bases left in between. The CDR3 covers 15 residues. The DNA for the CDR3 is TGTGCCAGCAGCTCTAGTAGGTCTGGGGCCAACGTCCTGACTTTC. Amino acid sequence: CASSSSRSGANVLTF.

This clone was seen just once. This chain uses TRBV28 with TRBJ1-3; TRBD1 is a possible D gene (5 bases). This CDR3 has 14 amino acids. V was trimmed by 7 bases and J by 2 bases, leaving 12 bases between them. Per the germline V gene, CDR1 is MDHEN and CDR2 is SYDVKM. The CDR3 spells CASTSGMAGNTIYF. DNA of the CDR3: TGTGCCAGCACATCAGGGATGGCTGGAAACACCATATATTTT.

The chain combines TRBV27 with TRBJ2-1; D remains unclear. Germline V gene lookup returns CDR1 MNHEY and CDR2 SMNVEV (reference sequence). CDR3 length equals 16 residues. Trimming removed 5 bases at V and 1 base at J, with 15 bases between. The CDR3 here is CASSTFRPISYNEQFF. The DNA for the CDR3 is TGTGCCAGCAGTACCTTTCGGCCAATATCCTACAATGAGCAGTTCTTC.

The rearrangement links TRBV27 to TRBJ2-7, with D possibly being TRBD1 (5 bases). Germline lookup yields CDR1 MNHEY and CDR2 SMNVEV (reference sequence). Between the trimmed V and J ends, which lost 6 bases and 4 bases, there was a span of 13 bases. CDR3 length: 13 residues. In nucleotides, the CDR3 is TGTGCCAGCAGGCTACAGGCCGGATACGAGCAGTACTTC. This sequence encodes CASRLQAGYEQYF.

This sequence joins TRBV19 and TRBJ2-5; 11 bases are shared with TRBD1. The length of the CDR3 is 16 residues. Germline trimming cut 5 bases from V and 5 bases from J; bases unmatched to any gene: 10. Germline V gene lookup returns CDR1 LNHDA and CDR2 SQIVND (reference sequence). The CDR3: CASSPDRGQSPETQYF. In DNA, the CDR3 is TGTGCCAGTAGTCCGGACAGGGGGCAATCTCCGGAGACCCAGTACTTC.

Written as DNA, the CDR3 is TGTGCCAGCAGCCAAGTATCGGGTGGGATTAATGAAAAACTGTTTTTT. It specifies CASSQVSGGINEKLFF. The chain uses TRBV14 and TRBJ1-4; D remains ambiguous. This CDR3 spans 16 amino acids. Germline CDR1 reads SGHDN; CDR2 reads FVKESK. The ends were cut back, 1 base at V and 4 bases at J, with 13 bases in the middle.

This clone was seen just once. The chain recombines TRBV28 with TRBJ2-5, with D unclear. The CDR3 sequence is 14 residues long. V lost 4 bases and J lost 5, with 14 bases in between. The germline V gene encodes CDR1 MDHEN and CDR2 SYDVKM. The CDR3 DNA reads as TGTGCCAGCAGTTCGACCGTCCCCGGGGAGACCCAGTACTTC. Translation: CASSSTVPGETQYF.

The chain is built from TRBV2 and TRBJ1-5, with TRBD1 matching over 7 bases. Germline CDR1 and CDR2: SNHLY and FYNNEI. V was clipped by 6 bases and J by 0 bases; unmatched bases: 5. The CDR3 contains 15 residues. CDR3: CASRGQAHSNQPQHF. The CDR3 DNA reads as TGTGCCAGCAGAGGACAGGCACATAGCAATCAGCCCCAGCATTTT.

This chain connects TRBV5-8 to TRBJ2-1; 10 positions match TRBD2. V gave up 1 base and J gave up 6 bases; unmatched junction bases: 7. The CDR3 loop spans 16 amino acids. Germline lookup yields CDR1 SGHTS and CDR2 YDEGEE. This chain's CDR3 is CASSLPSGGGINEQFF. Written as DNA, the CDR3 is TGTGCCAGCAGCTTGCCTAGCGGGGGCGGTATCAATGAGCAGTTCTTC.